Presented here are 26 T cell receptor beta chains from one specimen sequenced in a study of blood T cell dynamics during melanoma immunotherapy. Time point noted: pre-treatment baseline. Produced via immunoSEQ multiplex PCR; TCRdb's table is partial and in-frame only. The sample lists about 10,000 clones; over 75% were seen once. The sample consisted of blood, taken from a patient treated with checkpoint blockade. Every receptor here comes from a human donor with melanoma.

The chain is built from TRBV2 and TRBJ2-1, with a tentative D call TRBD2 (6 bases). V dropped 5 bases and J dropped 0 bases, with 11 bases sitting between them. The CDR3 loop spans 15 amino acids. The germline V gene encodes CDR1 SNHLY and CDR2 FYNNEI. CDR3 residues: CASSSTRSSYNEQFF. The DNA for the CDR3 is TGTGCCAGCAGTTCGACTAGGAGCTCCTACAATGAGCAGTTCTTC.

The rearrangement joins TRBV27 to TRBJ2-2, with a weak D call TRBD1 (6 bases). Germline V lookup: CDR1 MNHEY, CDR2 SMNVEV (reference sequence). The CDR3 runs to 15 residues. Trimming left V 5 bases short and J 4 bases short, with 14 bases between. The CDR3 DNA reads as TGTGCCAGCAGTCTACGTAGAGGGGGCACCGGGGAGCTGTTTTTT. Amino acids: CASSLRRGGTGELFF.

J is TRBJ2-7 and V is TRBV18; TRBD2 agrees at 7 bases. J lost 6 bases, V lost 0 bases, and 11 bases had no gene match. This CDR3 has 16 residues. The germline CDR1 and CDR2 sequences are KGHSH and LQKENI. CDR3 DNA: TGTGCCAGCTCACCACCGGTATACAGCGGGACTTTCGAGCAGTACTTC. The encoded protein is CASSPPVYSGTFEQYF.

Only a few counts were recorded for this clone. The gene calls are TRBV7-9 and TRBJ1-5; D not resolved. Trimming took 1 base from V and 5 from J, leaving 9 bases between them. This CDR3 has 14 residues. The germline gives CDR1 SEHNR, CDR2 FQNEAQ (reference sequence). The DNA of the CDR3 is TGTGCCAGCAGCTTAGGGGGAAGTTATCAGCCCCAGCATTTT. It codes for CASSLGGSYQPQHF.

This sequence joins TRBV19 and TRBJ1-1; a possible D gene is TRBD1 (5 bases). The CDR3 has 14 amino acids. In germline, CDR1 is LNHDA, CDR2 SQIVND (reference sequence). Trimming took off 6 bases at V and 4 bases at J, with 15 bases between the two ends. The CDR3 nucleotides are TGTGCCAGTAGCGAGGGACCCGGGATCACTGAAGCTTTCTTT. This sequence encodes CASSEGPGITEAFF.

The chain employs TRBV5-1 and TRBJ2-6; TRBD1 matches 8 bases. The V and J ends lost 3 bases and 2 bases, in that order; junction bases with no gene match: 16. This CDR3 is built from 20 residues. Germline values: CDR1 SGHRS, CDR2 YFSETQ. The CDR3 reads CASSSNSPGQAIAGANVLTF. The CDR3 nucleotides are TGCGCCAGCAGCTCAAACTCACCGGGACAGGCGATTGCTGGGGCCAACGTCCTGACTTTC.

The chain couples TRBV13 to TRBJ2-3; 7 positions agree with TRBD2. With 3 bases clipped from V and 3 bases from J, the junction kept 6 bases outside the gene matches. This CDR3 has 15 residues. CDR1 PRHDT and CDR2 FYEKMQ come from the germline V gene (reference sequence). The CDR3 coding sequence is TGTGCCAGCAGCTTTTTCCGGGAGGCGACAGATACGCAGTATTTT. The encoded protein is CASSFFREATDTQYF.

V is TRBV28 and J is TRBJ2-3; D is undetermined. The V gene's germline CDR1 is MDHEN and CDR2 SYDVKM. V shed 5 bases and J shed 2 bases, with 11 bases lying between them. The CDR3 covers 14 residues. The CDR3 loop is CASSPHEVTDTQYF. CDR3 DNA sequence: TGTGCCAGCAGTCCCCATGAGGTCACAGATACGCAGTATTTT.

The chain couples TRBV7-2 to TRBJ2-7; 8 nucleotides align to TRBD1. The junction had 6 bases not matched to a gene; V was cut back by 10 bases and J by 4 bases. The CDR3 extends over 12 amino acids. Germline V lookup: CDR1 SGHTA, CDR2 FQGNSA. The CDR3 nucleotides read TGTGCCACCCGGACAGGGATATACGAGCAGTACTTC. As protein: CATRTGIYEQYF.

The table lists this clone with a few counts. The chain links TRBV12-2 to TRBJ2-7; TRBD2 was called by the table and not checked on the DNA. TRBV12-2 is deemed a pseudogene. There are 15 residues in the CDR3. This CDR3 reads CASRLLRKEGYEQYF. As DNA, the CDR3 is TGTGCAAGTCGCTTACTGAGAAAGGAGGGCTACGAGCAGTACTTC.

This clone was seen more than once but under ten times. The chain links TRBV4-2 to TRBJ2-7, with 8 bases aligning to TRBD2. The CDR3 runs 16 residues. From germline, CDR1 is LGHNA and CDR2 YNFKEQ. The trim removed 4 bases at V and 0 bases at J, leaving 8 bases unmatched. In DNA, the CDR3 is TGTGCCAGCAGCCCACAAGCGGGAGAACCCTCCTACGAGCAGTACTTC. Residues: CASSPQAGEPSYEQYF.

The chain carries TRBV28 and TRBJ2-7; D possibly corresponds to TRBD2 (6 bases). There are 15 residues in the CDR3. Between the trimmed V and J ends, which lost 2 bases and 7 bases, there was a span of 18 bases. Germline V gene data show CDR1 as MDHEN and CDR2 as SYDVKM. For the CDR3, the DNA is TGTGCCAGCAGTTTAAACCCAAACGCGGGGTCTGAGCAGTACTTC. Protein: CASSLNPNAGSEQYF.

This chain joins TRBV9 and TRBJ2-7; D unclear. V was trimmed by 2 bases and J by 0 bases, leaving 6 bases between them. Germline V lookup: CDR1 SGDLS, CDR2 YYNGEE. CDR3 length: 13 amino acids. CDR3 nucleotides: TGTGCCAGCAGCGTTGTGGACTCCTACGAGCAGTACTTC. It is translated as CASSVVDSYEQYF.

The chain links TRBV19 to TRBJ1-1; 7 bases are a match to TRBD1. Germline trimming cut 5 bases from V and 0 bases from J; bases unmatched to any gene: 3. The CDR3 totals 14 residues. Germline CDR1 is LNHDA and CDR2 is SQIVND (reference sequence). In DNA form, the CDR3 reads TGTGCCAGTAGTTCAGGGGGTATGAACACTGAAGCTTTCTTT. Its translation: CASSSGGMNTEAFF.

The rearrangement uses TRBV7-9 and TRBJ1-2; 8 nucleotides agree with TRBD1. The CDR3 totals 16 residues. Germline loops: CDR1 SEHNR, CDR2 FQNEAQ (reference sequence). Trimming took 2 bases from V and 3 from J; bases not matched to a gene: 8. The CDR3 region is CASSLSSGQVDYGYTF. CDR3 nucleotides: TGTGCCAGCAGCTTATCGTCGGGACAGGTCGACTATGGCTACACCTTC.

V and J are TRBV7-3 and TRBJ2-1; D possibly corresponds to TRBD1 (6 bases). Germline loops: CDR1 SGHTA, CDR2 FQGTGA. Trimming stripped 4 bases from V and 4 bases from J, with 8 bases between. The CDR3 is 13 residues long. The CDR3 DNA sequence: TGTGCCAGCAGCTCTGGACAGTACAATGAGCAGTTCTTC. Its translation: CASSSGQYNEQFF. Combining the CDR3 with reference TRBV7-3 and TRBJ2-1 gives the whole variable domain GAGVSQTPSNKVTEKGKYVELRCDPISGHTALYWYRQSLGQGPEFLIYFQGTGAADDSGLPNDRFFAVRPEGSVSTLKIQRTERGDSAVYLCASSSGQYNEQFFGPGTRLTVL.

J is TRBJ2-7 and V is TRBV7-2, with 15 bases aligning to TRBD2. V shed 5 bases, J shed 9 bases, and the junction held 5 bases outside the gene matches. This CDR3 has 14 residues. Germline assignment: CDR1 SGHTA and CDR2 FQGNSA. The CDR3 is CASSQGLAGGRQYF. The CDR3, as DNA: TGTGCCAGCAGCCAGGGACTAGCGGGAGGCCGGCAGTACTTC.

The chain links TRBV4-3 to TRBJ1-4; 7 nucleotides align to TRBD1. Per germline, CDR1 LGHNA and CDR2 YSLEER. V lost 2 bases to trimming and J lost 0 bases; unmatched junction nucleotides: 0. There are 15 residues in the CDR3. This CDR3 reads CASSQQGATNEKLFF. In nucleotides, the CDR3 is TGCGCCAGCAGCCAACAGGGGGCAACTAATGAAAAACTGTTTTTT.

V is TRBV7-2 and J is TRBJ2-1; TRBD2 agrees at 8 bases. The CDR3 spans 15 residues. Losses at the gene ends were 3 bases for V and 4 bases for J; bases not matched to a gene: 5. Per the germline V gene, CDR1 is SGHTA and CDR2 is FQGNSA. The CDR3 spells CASSLGGRTYNEQFF. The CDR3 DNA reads TGTGCCAGCAGCTTGGGCGGGAGGACGTACAATGAGCAGTTCTTC.

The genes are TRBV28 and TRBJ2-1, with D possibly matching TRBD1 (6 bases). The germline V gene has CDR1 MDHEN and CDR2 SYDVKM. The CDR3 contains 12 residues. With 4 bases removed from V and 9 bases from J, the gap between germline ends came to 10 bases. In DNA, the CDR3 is TGTGCCAGCAGTTCCTCAGGGGTTGAGCAGTTCTTC. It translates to CASSSSGVEQFF.

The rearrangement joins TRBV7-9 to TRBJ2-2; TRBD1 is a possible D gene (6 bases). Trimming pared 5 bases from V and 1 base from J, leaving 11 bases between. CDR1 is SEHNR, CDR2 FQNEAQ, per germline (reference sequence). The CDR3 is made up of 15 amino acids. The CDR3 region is CASSPRTVNTGELFF. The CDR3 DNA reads TGTGCCAGCAGCCCGCGGACAGTGAACACCGGGGAGCTGTTTTTT.

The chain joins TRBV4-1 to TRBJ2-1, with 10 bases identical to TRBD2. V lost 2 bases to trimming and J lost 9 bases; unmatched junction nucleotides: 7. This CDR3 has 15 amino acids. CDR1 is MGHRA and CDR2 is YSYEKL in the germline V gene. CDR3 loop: CASSQPSSGRREQFF. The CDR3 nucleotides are TGCGCCAGCAGCCAACCCTCTAGCGGGAGACGTGAGCAGTTCTTC.

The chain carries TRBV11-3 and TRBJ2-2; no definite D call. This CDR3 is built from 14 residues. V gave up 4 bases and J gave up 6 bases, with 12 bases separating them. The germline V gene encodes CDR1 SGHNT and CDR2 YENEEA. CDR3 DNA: TGTGCCAGCAGCTCCCCCTGGCGCGCCGGGGAGCTGTTTTTT. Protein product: CASSSPWRAGELFF.

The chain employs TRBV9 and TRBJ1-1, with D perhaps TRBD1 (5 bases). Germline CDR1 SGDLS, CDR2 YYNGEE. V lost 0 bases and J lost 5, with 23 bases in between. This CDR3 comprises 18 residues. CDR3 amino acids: CASSVAPSRDSRSTEAFF. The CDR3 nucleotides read TGTGCCAGCAGCGTAGCCCCCTCCAGGGACTCTAGGTCTACTGAAGCTTTCTTT.

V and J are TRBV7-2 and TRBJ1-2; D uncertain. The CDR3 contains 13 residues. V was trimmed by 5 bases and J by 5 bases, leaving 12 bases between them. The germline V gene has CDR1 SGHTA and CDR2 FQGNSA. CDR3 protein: CASSLGWGYGYTF. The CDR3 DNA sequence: TGTGCCAGCAGCCTCGGTTGGGGTTATGGCTACACCTTC.

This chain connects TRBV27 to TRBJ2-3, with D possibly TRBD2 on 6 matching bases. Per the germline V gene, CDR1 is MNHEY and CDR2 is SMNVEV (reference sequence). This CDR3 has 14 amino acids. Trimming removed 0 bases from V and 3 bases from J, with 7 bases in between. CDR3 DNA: TGTGCCAGCAGTTTATCGGCGGGGACAGATACGCAGTATTTT. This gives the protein CASSLSAGTDTQYF.